The entry below describes one T cell receptor beta chain. These data originate in a study of shared clonotypes between healthy human individuals. Generated by immunoSEQ multiplex PCR, the TCRdb table keeps only in-frame clones and is missing some. The table has approximately 500,000 clones, 90% to 97% seen once. CDR3 size: 14 residues. The V and J ends lost 3 bases and 3 bases respectively, with 9 bases between them. Germline V gives CDR1 KGHSH, CDR2 LQKENI. There were only Caucasian adults among the donors, and all lived in Nashville, Tennessee. This chain joins TRBV18 and TRBJ1-5, with D possibly TRBD1 on 5 matching bases. The sequenced material came from naive CD4+ T cells sorted from blood. Regarding subset: CD45RA+ positively selected. This clonotype was obtained from a woman aged 30 to 39 in good health. CDR3 region: CASSPGTHNQPQHF. Written as DNA, the CDR3 is TGTGCCAGCTCACCCGGGACCCACAATCAGCCCCAGCATTTT.